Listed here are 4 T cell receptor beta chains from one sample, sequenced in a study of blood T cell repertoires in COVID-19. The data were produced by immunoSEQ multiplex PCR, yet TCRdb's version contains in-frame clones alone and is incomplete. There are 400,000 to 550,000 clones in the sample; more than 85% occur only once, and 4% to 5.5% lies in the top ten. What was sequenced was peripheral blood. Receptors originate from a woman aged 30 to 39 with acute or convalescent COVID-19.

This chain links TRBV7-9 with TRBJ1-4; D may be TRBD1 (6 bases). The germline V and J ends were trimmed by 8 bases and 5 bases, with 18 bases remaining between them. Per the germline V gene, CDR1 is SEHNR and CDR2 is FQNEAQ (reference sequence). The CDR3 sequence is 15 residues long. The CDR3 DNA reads TGTGCCAGCGGCAATCAGGGGACCAAAAATGAAAAACTGTTTTTT. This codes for CASGNQGTKNEKLFF.

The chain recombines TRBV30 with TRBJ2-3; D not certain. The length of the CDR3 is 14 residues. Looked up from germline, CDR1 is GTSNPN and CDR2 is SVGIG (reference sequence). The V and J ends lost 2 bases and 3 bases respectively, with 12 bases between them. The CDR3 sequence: CAWSSVSSTDTQYF. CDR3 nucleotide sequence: TGTGCCTGGAGTTCCGTTAGCTCAACAGATACGCAGTATTTT.

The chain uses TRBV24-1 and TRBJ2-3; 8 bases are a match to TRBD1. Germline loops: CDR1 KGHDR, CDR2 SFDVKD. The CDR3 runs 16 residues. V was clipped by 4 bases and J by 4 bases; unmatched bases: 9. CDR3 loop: CATSELDRVGADTQYF. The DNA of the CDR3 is TGTGCCACCAGTGAACTGGACAGGGTAGGGGCAGATACGCAGTATTTT.

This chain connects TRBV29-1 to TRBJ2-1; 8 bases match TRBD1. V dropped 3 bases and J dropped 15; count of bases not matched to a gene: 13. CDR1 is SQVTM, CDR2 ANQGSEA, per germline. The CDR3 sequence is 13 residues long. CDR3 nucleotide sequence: TGCAGCGTTGAGGTCGGGACAGGACAAATGGGGTTCTTC. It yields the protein CSVEVGTGQMGFF.